These 12 T cell receptor beta chains were sequenced from one sample in a study of CD8 T cells in ankylosing spondylitis. TCRdb re-called the 5' RACE reads through MiXCR, storing one row per CDR3 protein. The sample lists 100,000 to 150,000 distinct CDR3 sequences; around 8.5% were seen once. Source material: blood, either unsorted or a sorted T cell fraction (not recorded which). These receptors all stem from a male donor with ankylosing spondylitis or in good health (not recorded which).

This clonotype has ten or more counts. This rearrangement joins TRBV5-1 to TRBJ2-3, with D possibly TRBD2 on 5 matching bases. V dropped 6 bases and J dropped 0 bases, with 17 bases sitting between them. Germline V CDR1 and CDR2: SGHRS, YFSETQ. The CDR3 covers 16 residues. CDR3 loop: CASNSRLALSTDTQYF. The DNA of the CDR3 is TGCGCCAGCAACTCTAGGCTAGCCCTTAGCACAGATACGCAGTATTTT.

This clonotype was counted at least ten times. Here the CDR3 DNA reads TGTGCCAGCAGTTCATGGACTAGCGGGAGCCGATCCTACAATGAGCAGTTCTTC. Encoded protein: CASSSWTSGSRSYNEQFF. The V gene is TRBV6-2 or TRBV6-3, the J gene TRBJ2-1; TRBD2 matches at 13 bases. The CDR3 is 18 amino acids. Germline V CDR1 and CDR2: MNHEY, SVGEGT. The trim removed 4 bases at V and 1 base at J, leaving 7 bases unmatched.

This clonotype was detected many times. The chain recombines TRBV5-1 with TRBJ2-7; D is ambiguous. With 0 bases removed from V and 0 bases from J, the gap between germline ends came to 7 bases. This CDR3 has 14 residues. The germline gives CDR1 SGHRS, CDR2 YFSETQ. The CDR3 DNA reads as TGCGCCAGCAGCTTGGCGGAGAGCTCCTACGAGCAGTACTTC. It codes for CASSLAESSYEQYF.

Comments on this clonotype: A much larger clone sits a single nucleotide away, making a read error possible. The rearrangement links TRBV20-1 to TRBJ2-6; D perhaps matches TRBD1 (5 bases). Germline V gives CDR1 DFQATT, CDR2 SNEGSKA (reference sequence). The CDR3 has 15 amino acids. The CDR3 spells CSARQMISGANGLTF. CDR3 DNA: TGCAGTGCTAGACAGATGATCTCTGGGGCCAACGGCCTGACTTTC.

This clonotype is medium-sized within its sample. This chain connects TRBV4-1 to TRBJ2-1; 9 bases align to TRBD2. CDR1 and CDR2 from the germline V gene are MGHRA and YSYEKL. This CDR3 has 14 residues. Trimming at V came to 6 bases and at J to 0 bases, leaving 0 bases not matched to a gene. The CDR3 sequence: CASSSGSSYNEQFF. CDR3 DNA: TGCGCCAGCAGTAGCGGGAGCTCCTACAATGAGCAGTTCTTC.

This chain connects TRBV3-1 to TRBJ1-1; TRBD1 is a possible D gene (6 bases). V shed 1 base and J shed 4 bases, with 13 bases lying between them. The V gene's germline CDR1 is LGHDT and CDR2 YNNKEL (reference sequence). This CDR3 region has 15 residues. CDR3 region: CASSQAQGIGTEAFF. DNA for the CDR3: TGTGCCAGCAGCCAAGCCCAGGGGATAGGCACTGAAGCTTTCTTT.

CDR3 bases: TGTGCCAGCAGCTTAGATTTAACCTACGAGCAGTACTTC. Amino acids: CASSLDLTYEQYF. The chain combines TRBV11-2 with TRBJ2-7, with D unclear. The CDR3 is 13 amino acids. Germline V CDR1 and CDR2: SGHAT, FQNNGV. V lost 0 bases, J lost 2 bases, and 5 bases lay in between.

Points on this clonotype: A clone one base away is much larger, so this may be a read error. V is TRBV6-5 and J is TRBJ2-7; 7 positions agree with TRBD1. This CDR3 is 11 amino acids long. Germline-derived CDR1 and CDR2 are MNHEY and SVGAGI. The CDR3 DNA reads as TGTGCCAGCACTCGGGACAGCGAGCACTACTTC. Translated, it gives CASTRDSEHYF.

This rearrangement joins TRBV12-3 or TRBV12-4 to TRBJ2-2; D uncertain. V was trimmed by 6 bases and J by 5 bases, leaving 16 bases between them. The CDR3 totals 15 residues. The CDR3 nucleotides are TGTGCCAGCAGCCCCGGGTGGAGCGTGACCGGGGAGCTGTTTTTT. It is translated as CASSPGWSVTGELFF.

This clonotype was observed a handful of times. The genes are TRBV25-1 and TRBJ2-1, with TRBD2 matching over 7 bases. With V trimmed by 5 bases and J by 16 bases, 23 bases remained unmatched. This CDR3 contains 16 residues. CDR1 and CDR2 from the germline V gene are MGHDK and SYGVNS. The CDR3 sequence: CASSIAGWGGSTTLFF. CDR3 DNA sequence: TGTGCCAGCAGTATCGCAGGGTGGGGAGGGAGTACGACACTTTTCTTC.

This clonotype was recorded at least ten times. The V gene is TRBV7-2, the J gene TRBJ2-1; D call uncertain. This CDR3 spans 16 amino acids. The germline gives CDR1 SGHTA, CDR2 FQGNSA. V lost 4 bases and J 0 bases, leaving 13 bases between the germline ends. In DNA, the CDR3 is TGTGCCAGCAGCTCTAGAGGACGGAGCTCCTACAATGAGCAGTTCTTC. Residues: CASSSRGRSSYNEQFF.

In this sample, this clonotype turned up many times. The genes are TRBV5-1 and TRBJ1-2; D perhaps matches TRBD1 (6 bases). Germline lookup yields CDR1 SGHRS and CDR2 YFSETQ. CDR3 length: 15 residues. Trimming shortened V by 2 bases and J by 1 base, and 12 bases separated the two germline ends. CDR3 amino acids: CASSFNRAGNYGYTF. The CDR3 coding sequence is TGCGCCAGCAGCTTTAACAGGGCGGGTAACTATGGCTACACCTTC.